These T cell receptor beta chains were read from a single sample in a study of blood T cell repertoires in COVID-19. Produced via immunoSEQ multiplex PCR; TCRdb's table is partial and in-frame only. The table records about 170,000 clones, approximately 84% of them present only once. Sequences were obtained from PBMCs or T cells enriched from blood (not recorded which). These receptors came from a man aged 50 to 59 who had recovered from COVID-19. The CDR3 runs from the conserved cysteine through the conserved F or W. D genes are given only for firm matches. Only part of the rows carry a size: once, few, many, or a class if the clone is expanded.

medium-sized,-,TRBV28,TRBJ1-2,CASSTAGSQIYGYTF,TGTGCCAGCAGTACGGCCGGGAGCCAGATCTATGGCTACACCTTC
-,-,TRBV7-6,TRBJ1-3,CASSLASWGVSGNTIYF,TGTGCCAGCAGCTTAGCGTCCTGGGGGGTCTCTGGAAACACCATATATTTT
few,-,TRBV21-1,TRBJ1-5,CASSKLGRTVQPQHF,TGTGCCAGCAGCAAATTAGGGCGGACAGTTCAGCCCCAGCATTTT
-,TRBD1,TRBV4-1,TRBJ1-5,CASSQGQGASYSNQPQHF,TGCGCCAGCAGCCAAGGACAGGGAGCATCTTATAGCAATCAGCCCCAGCATTTT
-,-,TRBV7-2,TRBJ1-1,CASSLAGTYGEAFF,TGTGCCAGCAGCCTCGCAGGGACTTATGGTGAAGCTTTCTTT
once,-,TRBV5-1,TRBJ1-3,CASRGDNGNTIYF,TGCGCCAGTCGGGGGGACAACGGAAACACCATATATTTT
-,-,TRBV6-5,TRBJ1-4,CASSYDDTATNEKLFF,TGTGCCAGCAGTTACGATGACACAGCAACTAATGAAAAACTGTTTTTT
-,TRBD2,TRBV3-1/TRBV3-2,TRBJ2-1,CASSQERLAKNEQFF,TGTGCCAGCAGCCAAGAGAGACTAGCGAAGAATGAGCAGTTCTTC
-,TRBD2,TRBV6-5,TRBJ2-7,CASSNGGAGEQYF,TGTGCCAGCAGCAACGGGGGGGCGGGTGAGCAGTACTTC
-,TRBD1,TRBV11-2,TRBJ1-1,CASSLISGTGGVGGTEAFF,TGTGCCAGCAGCCTAATCTCCGGGACAGGGGGCGTAGGAGGCACTGAAGCTTTCTTT
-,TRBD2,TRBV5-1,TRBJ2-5,CASSSGAGGGYQETQYF,TGCGCCAGCAGCAGCGGCGCGGGCGGGGGGTACCAAGAGACCCAGTACTTC
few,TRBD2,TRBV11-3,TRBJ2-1,CASSPGLGYNEQFF,TGTGCCAGCAGCCCGGGACTAGGTTACAATGAGCAGTTCTTC
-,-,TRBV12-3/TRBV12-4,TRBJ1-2,CASTETRLTGYTF,TGTGCCAGCACCGAGACAAGGCTCACTGGCTACACCTTC
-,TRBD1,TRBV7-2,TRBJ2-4,CASSLRGQEGNIQYF,TGTGCCAGCAGCCTCAGGGGGCAGGAGGGAAACATTCAGTACTTC
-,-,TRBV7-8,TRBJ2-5,CASSPFGGGETQYF,TGTGCCAGCAGCCCTTTCGGGGGTGGCGAGACCCAGTACTTC
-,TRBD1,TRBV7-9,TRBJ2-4,CASSLTGGGQNIQYF,TGTGCCAGCAGCCTGACAGGGGGCGGTCAAAACATTCAGTACTTC
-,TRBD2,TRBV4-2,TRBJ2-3,CASSQEPSGNTDTQYF,TGTGCCAGCAGCCAAGAGCCTAGCGGAAACACAGATACGCAGTATTTT
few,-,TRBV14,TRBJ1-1,CASSQTSGVTEAFF,TGTGCCAGCAGCCAAACGTCGGGGGTCACTGAAGCTTTCTTT
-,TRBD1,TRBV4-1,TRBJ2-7,CASSQPPGGAPRGEQYF,TGCGCCAGCAGCCAACCCCCAGGGGGCGCTCCGAGGGGCGAGCAGTACTTC
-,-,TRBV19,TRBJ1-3,CASSPQQAGNTIYF,TGTGCCAGTAGTCCTCAACAGGCTGGAAACACCATATATTTT
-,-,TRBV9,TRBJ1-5,CASSVTRVRGNQPQHF,TGTGCCAGCAGCGTTACGAGGGTAAGGGGCAATCAGCCCCAGCATTTT
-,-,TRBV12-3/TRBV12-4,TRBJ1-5,CASSNRANQPQHF,TGTGCCAGCAGTAACAGGGCAAATCAGCCCCAGCATTTT
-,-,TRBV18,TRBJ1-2,CASSQGANAIYGYTF,TGTGCCAGCTCACAAGGGGCGAATGCCATCTATGGCTACACCTTC
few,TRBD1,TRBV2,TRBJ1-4,CASTRGLSEKLFF,TGTGCCAGCACGAGGGGGCTTAGTGAAAAACTGTTTTTT
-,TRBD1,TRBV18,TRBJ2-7,CASSPRQGSYEQYF,TGTGCCAGCTCACCCCGACAGGGGTCCTACGAGCAGTACTTC
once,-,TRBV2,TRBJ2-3,CASRTRGLVGTDTQYF,TGTGCCAGCAGAACCCGTGGCCTCGTGGGCACAGATACGCAGTATTTT
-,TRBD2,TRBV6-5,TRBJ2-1,CASSLRAGGPYEQFF,TGTGCCAGCAGTTTGCGCGCGGGGGGGCCGTATGAGCAGTTCTTC
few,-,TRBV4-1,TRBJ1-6,CASSQDPILRGSSYNSPLHF,TGCGCCAGCAGCCAAGATCCCATTCTTAGGGGCAGCTCCTATAATTCACCCCTCCACTTT
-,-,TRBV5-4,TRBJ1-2,CASSLLGGNYGYTF,TGTGCCAGCAGCTTGCTTGGGGGGAACTATGGCTACACCTTC
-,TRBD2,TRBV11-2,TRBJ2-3,CASSLALAGGTDTQYF,TGTGCCAGCAGCTTGGCACTAGCGGGGGGCACAGATACGCAGTATTTT
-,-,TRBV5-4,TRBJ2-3,CASQKGGAPDTQYF,TGTGCCAGCCAGAAGGGGGGGGCCCCAGATACGCAGTATTTT
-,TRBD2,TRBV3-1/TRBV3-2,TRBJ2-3,CASSQDIPGLAGGHTDTQYF,TGTGCCAGCAGCCAAGACATACCGGGACTAGCGGGGGGCCACACAGATACGCAGTATTTT
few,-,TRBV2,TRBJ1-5,CASSDTVGRSNQPQHF,TGTGCCAGCAGTGATACTGTGGGCAGGTCAAATCAGCCCCAGCATTTT
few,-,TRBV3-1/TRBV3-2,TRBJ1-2,CASSQQAYGYTF,TGTGCCAGCAGCCAACAGGCATATGGCTACACCTTC
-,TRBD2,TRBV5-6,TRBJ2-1,CASSWPAGRGFNEQFF,TGTGCCAGCAGCTGGCCCGCGGGGCGGGGGTTCAATGAGCAGTTCTTC
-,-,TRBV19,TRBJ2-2,CASKTVGELFF,TGTGCCAGTAAAACGGTCGGGGAGCTGTTTTTT
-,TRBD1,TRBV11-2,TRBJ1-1,CASSPGTDEAFF,TGTGCCAGCAGCCCCGGGACAGATGAAGCTTTCTTT
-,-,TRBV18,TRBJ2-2,CASSPTEATGELFF,TGTGCCAGCTCACCGACTGAAGCCACCGGGGAGCTGTTTTTT
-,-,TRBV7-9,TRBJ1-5,CASSPGSNQPQHF,TGTGCCAGCAGCCCAGGGTCCAATCAGCCCCAGCATTTT
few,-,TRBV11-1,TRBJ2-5,CASSTPGKETQYF,TGTGCCAGCAGCACTCCGGGGAAAGAGACCCAGTACTTC
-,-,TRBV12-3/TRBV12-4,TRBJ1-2,CASSFSGNYGYTF,TGTGCCAGCAGTTTCTCAGGCAACTATGGCTACACCTTC